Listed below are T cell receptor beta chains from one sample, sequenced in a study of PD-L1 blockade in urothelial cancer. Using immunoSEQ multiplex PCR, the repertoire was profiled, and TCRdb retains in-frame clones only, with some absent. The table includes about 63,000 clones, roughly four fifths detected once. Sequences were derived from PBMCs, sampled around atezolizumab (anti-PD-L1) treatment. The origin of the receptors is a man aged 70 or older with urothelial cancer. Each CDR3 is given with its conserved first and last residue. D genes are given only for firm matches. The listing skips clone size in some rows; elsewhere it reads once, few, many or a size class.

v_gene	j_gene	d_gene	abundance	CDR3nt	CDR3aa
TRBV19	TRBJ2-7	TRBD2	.	TGTGCCAGTAGTTCCTGGACTAGCGGGGGTTACGAGCAGTACTTC	CASSSWTSGGYEQYF
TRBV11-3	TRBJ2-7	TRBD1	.	TGTGCCAGCAGCTTAGATCAGACAGGGGGGTCATACGAGCAGTACTTC	CASSLDQTGGSYEQYF
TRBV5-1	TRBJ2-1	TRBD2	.	TGCGCCAGCAAACTAGCGGAGCCCTACAATGAGCAGTTCTTC	CASKLAEPYNEQFF
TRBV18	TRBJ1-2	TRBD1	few	TGTGCCAGCTCACCGGACAGGGGGAAGGGGGGCTACACCTTC	CASSPDRGKGGYTF
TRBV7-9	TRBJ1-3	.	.	TGTGCCAGCAGCTTAGAGTCCGGGGCTGGAAACACCATATATTTT	CASSLESGAGNTIYF
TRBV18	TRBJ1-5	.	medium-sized	TGTGCCAGCTCACTGTCGGGGACTCGCGATCAGCCCCAGCATTTT	CASSLSGTRDQPQHF
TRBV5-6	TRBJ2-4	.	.	TGTGCCAGCAGCTGGAACAGCCTTAAAAACATTCAGTACTTC	CASSWNSLKNIQYF
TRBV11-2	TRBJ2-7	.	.	TGTGCCAGCAGCCCCACTTTCGAGAACGAGCAGTACTTC	CASSPTFENEQYF
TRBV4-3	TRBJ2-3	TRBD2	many	TGCGCCAGCAGCCAAGCCCATATAGCGGGAGGGTCCACAGATACGCAGTATTTT	CASSQAHIAGGSTDTQYF
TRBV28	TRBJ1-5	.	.	TGTGCCAGCAGCTGGACAGATAGCAATCAGCCCCAGCATTTT	CASSWTDSNQPQHF
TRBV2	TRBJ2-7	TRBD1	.	TGTGCCAGCAGTGTTAACAGGGGTGCCCACGAGCAGTACTTC	CASSVNRGAHEQYF
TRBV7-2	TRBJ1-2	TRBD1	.	TGTGCCAGCAGCCCGCGACAGGGGGCGAAGGGCTACACCTTC	CASSPRQGAKGYTF
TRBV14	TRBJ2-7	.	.	TGTGCCAGCAGCCAAAGGCGGGAGCAGTACTTC	CASSQRREQYF
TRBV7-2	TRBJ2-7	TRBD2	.	TGTGCCAGCAGCTTAGCGCCCGGCGGGAGATCCGAGCAGTACTTC	CASSLAPGGRSEQYF
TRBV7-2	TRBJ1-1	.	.	TGTGCCAGCAGGGTGGGACTTGAAGCTTTCTTT	CASRVGLEAFF
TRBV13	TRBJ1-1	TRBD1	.	TGTGCCAGCAGCGTGGGACAGGGACCTGAAGCTTTCTTT	CASSVGQGPEAFF
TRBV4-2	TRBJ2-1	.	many	TGTGCCAGCAGCCTGACTAGTTACAATGAGCAGTTCTTC	CASSLTSYNEQFF
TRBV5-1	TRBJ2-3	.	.	TGCGCCAGCAGCTTGGACAGGTCGGCCACAGATACGCAGTATTTT	CASSLDRSATDTQYF
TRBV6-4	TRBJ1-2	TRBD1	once	TGTGCCAGCAGTGCCTCCGGGACAGGGCTAGCTAACTATGGCTACACCTTC	CASSASGTGLANYGYTF
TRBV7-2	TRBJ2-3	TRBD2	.	TGTGCCAGCAGCTTAGTACTAGCGGGGCGCACAGATACGCAGTATTTT	CASSLVLAGRTDTQYF
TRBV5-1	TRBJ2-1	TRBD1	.	TGCGCCAGCAGCTTGGACCCCTACAGGGGCTCCTACAATGAGCAGTTCTTC	CASSLDPYRGSYNEQFF
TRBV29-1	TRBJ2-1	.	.	TGCAGCGTTGGCATGACTATCGGCAATGAGCAGTTCTTC	CSVGMTIGNEQFF
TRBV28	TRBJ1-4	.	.	TGTGCCAGCAGTTCGGGGGGCGGGGCCTCTAATGAAAAACTGTTTTTT	CASSSGGGASNEKLFF
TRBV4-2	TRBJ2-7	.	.	TGTGCCAGCAGCCCCCCCGGGATGGGCGAGCAGTACTTC	CASSPPGMGEQYF
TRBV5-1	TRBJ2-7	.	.	TGCGCCAGCAGCTTGGCCGAGCGAAGTAAAGGTAACGAGCAGTACTTC	CASSLAERSKGNEQYF
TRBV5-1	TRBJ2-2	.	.	TGCGCCAGCAGCTTGGCGGGGAAGAACACCGGGGAGCTGTTTTTT	CASSLAGKNTGELFF
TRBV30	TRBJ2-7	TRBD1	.	TGTGCCTGGAGTGTAGGGACAGGGGCCTACGAGCAGTACTTC	CAWSVGTGAYEQYF
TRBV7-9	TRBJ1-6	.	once	TGTGCCAGCAGCTTTGGCTTGGATAATTCACCCCTCCACTTT	CASSFGLDNSPLHF
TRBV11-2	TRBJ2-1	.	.	TGTGCCAGCAGCTTAGGGGGAGGCGAGCAGTTCTTC	CASSLGGGEQFF
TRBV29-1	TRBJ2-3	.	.	TGCAGCGTCGGACCAGGAGGGGATACGCAGTATTTT	CSVGPGGDTQYF
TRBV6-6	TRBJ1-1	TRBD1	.	TGTGCCAGCAGTTCCCAGGGACAGGGGGCGAACACTGAAGCTTTCTTT	CASSSQGQGANTEAFF
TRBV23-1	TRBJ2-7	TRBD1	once	TGCGCCACCCGCTGGACAGGGACCTACGAGCAGTACTTC	CATRWTGTYEQYF
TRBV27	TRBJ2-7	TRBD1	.	TGTGCCAGCAGTATCTACAGGGGTTACGAGCAGTACTTC	CASSIYRGYEQYF
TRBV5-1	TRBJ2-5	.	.	TGCGCCAGCAGCTTGGAGCGGGCGGGAGAGACCCAGTACTTC	CASSLERAGETQYF